Below, one T cell receptor beta chain is given with its context. The record originates from a study of immune characterization of retroperitoneal liposarcoma. TCRdb re-analysed the PCR reads in MiXCR, keeping a single row per CDR3 protein. The sample consists of more than 9,000 distinct CDR3 sequences, 25% to 30% of them appearing once. This CDR3 has 15 amino acids. CDR1 and CDR2 (germline): MNHEY, SVGEGT. The J gene is TRBJ2-1, the V gene TRBV6-2 or TRBV6-3; TRBD1 agrees at 7 bases. The J call may be wrong; the DNA end is better matched by TRBJ2-7. The source of this sequence is a male donor with retroperitoneal liposarcoma. Input material: tumor tissue. The CDR3 protein is CASSEQGMVYNEQYF. The CDR3 region has the DNA TGTGCCAGCAGTGAACAGGGGATGGTCTACAATGAGCAGTACTTC.